This TCR beta chain was profiled in a study of identifying expanded T cells in peripheral blood (dated by TCRdb to between 2018 and 2020). Context from the whole study: Separate aliquots of the same genomic DNA pool were sequenced to produce technical replicates, and four replicates were compared in pairs.

The study at large found these results: The beta-binomial model significantly reduced the number of clones called differentially abundant and the false-positive rate across all healthy-donor time intervals. Variance in clone template counts between roughly two-week samples significantly increased with total template count across all healthy donors. It was expected by the authors that biological variance in healthy repertoires might increase further over much longer intervals, such as months to years. The binomial model flagged 0.9 to 1.5 differentially abundant clones between technical replicates, compared with approximately 15 over about 2 weeks and approximately 18 over about four weeks.

TCRbeta CDR3 regions were profiled by bias-controlled multiplex PCR amplification of genomic DNA with the immunoSEQ Assay. The source study handled its data this way. The absolute abundance of each unique TCRbeta CDR3 region was quantified after sequences were collapsed and filtered. Differential abundance was assessed using a binomial (Fisher-equivalent) model and a beta-binomial model in which time-dependent variance fitted from healthy donors was added. Clones with fewer than 5 combined templates were removed, and differential abundance was called for clones with a Benjamini-Hochberg FDR below 0.01. Beta-binomial variance was modeled as a function of total template count across the two samples using the form v = (b*log(k)+a)^2. This immuneACCESS table, as held by TCRdb, lists in-frame sequences with V and J called but not all clones. Of the missing ones, under half trace to an unresolved V gene in checked studies; the others have no known cause. That table gives V, J and clone size, and the DNA gave D and trimming. For this sample the table gives approximately 100,000 clones, of which roughly 90% were detected only once. The ten most abundant clones make up roughly 15% of the sample.

As concerns this clone: The specificity of this receptor is unknown. Base-call qualities are not available, and no considerably larger clone is one nucleotide away.

During the collection period, no infections or other immune events were recorded for the healthy donors. Blood repertoires from healthy donors were used as a training cohort for calibrating time-dependent variance in a beta-binomial model of differential abundance of T-cell clones. There were around 10 healthy donors in the training cohort, of whom 3 were female and 7 were male. The donors were between roughly 29 and 65 years old, with an average age of 43 years. Whole blood from each healthy donor was obtained from a commercial supplier and was collected at three time points roughly 13 days apart. For immunosequencing, genomic DNA was extracted from unsorted whole blood. The germline V gene supplies CDR1 SGHTA and CDR2 FQGNSA. From cysteine to phenylalanine, the CDR3 is 17 amino acids long. The sequence is cut down to CDR3 DNA, 51 bases in frame from base 1. Here V drops 3 bases and J drops 1 base, and the junction holds 10 bases not matched to any gene.

This clonotype originated in a person between 18 and 75 years old in good health. Recombination linked TRBV7-2 to TRBJ2-3; 7 bases in the middle match TRBD2. Sequencing input: blood. CDR3 sequence: CASSFNGGSHRTDTQYF. In nucleotides, the sequence is TGTGCCAGCAGCTTCAACGGGGGGAGCCACCGCACAGATACGCAGTATTTT.